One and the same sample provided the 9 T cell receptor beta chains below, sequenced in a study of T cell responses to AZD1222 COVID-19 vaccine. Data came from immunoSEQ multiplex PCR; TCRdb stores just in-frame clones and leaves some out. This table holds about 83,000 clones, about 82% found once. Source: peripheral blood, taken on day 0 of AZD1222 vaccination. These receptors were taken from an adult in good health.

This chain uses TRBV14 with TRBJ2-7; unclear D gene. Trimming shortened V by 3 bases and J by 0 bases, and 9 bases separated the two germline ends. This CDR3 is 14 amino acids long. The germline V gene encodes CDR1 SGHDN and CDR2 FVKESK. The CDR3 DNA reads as TGTGCCAGCAGCCAGTTTCGACGCTCCTACGAGCAGTACTTC. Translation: CASSQFRRSYEQYF.

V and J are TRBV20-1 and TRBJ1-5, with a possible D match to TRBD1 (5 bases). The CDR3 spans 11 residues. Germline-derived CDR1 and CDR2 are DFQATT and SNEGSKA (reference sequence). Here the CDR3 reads CTQAADQPQHF. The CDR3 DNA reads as TGCACACAGGCGGCGGATCAGCCCCAGCATTTT.

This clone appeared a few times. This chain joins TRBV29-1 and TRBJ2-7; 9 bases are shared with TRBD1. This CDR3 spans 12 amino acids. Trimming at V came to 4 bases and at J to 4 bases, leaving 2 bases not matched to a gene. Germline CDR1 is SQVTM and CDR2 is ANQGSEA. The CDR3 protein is CSVVGTGYEQYF. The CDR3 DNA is TGCAGCGTTGTGGGGACAGGGTACGAGCAGTACTTC.

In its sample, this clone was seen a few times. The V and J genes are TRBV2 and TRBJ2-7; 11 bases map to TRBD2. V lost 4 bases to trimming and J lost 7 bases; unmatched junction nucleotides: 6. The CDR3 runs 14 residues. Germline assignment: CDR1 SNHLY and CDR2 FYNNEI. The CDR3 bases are TGTGCCAGCAGTGCCCTAGCGGGAGGAGGGGAGCAGTACTTC. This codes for CASSALAGGGEQYF.

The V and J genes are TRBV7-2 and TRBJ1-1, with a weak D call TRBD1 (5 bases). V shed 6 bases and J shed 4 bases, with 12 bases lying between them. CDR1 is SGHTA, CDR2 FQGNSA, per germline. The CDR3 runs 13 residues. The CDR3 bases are TGTGCCAGCAGTTCCCGACAGACCACTGAAGCTTTCTTT. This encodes CASSSRQTTEAFF.

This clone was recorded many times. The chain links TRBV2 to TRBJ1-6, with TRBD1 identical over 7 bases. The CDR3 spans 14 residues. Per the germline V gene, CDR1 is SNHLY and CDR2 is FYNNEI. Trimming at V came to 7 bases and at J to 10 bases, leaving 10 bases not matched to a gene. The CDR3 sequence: CASKSSGGESPLHF. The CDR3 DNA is TGTGCCAGCAAATCGTCAGGGGGAGAATCACCCCTCCACTTT.

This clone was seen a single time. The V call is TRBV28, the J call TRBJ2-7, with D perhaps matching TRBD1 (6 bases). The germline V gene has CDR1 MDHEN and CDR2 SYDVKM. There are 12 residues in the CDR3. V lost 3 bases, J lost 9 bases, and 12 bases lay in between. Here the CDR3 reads CASSLATGVQYF. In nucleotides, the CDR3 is TGTGCCAGCAGTTTGGCGACAGGAGTGCAGTACTTC.

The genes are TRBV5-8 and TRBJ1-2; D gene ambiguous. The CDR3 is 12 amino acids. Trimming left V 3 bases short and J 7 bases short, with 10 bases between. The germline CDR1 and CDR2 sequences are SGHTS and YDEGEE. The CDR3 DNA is TGTGCCAGCAGCTCGAGGGTTCCTGGCTACACCTTC. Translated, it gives CASSSRVPGYTF.

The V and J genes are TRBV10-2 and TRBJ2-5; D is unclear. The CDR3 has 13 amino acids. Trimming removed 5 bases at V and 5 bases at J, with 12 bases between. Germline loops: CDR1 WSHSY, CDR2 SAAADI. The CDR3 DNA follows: TGCGCCAGCAGTATCGTCAAGTGGGAGACCCAGTACTTC. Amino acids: CASSIVKWETQYF.